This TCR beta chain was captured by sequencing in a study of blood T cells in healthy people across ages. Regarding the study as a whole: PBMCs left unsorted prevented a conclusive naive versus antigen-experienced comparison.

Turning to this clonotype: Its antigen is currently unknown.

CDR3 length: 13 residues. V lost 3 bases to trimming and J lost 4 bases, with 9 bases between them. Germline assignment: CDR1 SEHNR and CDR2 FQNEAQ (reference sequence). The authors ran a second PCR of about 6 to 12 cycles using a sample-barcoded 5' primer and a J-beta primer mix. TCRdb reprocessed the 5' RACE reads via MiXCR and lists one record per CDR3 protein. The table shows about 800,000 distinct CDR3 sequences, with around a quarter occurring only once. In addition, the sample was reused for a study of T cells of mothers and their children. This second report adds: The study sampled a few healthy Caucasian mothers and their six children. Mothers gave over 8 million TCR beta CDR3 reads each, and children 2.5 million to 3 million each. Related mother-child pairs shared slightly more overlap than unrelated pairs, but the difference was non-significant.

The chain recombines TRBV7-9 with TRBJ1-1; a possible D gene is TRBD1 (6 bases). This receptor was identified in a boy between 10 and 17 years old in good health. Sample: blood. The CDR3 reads CASSFSQGTEAFF. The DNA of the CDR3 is TGTGCCAGCAGCTTCTCACAGGGCACTGAAGCTTTCTTT. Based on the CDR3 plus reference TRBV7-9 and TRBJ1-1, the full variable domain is DTGVSQNPRHKITKRGQNVTFRCDPISEHNRLYWYRQTLGQGPEFLTYFQNEAQLEKSRLLSDRFSAERPKGSFSTLEIQRTEQGDSAMYLCASSFSQGTEAFFGQGTRLTVV.